This is a list of T cell receptor beta chains from one sample in a study of OX40 agonist ivuxolimab in advanced cancers. Clones were read by immunoSEQ multiplex PCR, and TCRdb kept only the in-frame ones, dropping some. The data contain around 15,000 clones, 81% of them seen just once; the ten biggest clones take up 41%. The material was CD4+ or CD8+ T cells sorted from blood, obtained in a trial of the OX40 agonist ivuxolimab. These TCRs come from an adult with an advanced solid tumor such as melanoma, head and neck, liver or kidney cancer. Both conserved end residues are part of each CDR3. Fields, in order: clone size, D gene, V gene, J gene, CDR3 DNA, CDR3 protein. The D gene is left open where the match is weak. Only part of the rows carry a size: once, few, many, or a class if the clone is expanded.

>.|.|TRBV19|TRBJ2-1
TGTGCCAGTAGTATTCCCCGATACAATGAGCAGTTCTTC
CASSIPRYNEQFF
>.|TRBD1|TRBV15|TRBJ2-3
TGTGCCACCACTCCGGGACAGTACACAGATACGCAGTATTTT
CATTPGQYTDTQYF
>.|.|TRBV7-9|TRBJ1-5
TGTGCCAGCAGCTTGGGGGGACTCAATCAGCCCCAGCATTTT
CASSLGGLNQPQHF
>.|TRBD1|TRBV13|TRBJ1-1
TGTGCCAGCAGCCCAAGAATGGGCAGGGGGAATACTGAAGCTTTCTTT
CASSPRMGRGNTEAFF
>.|TRBD2|TRBV9|TRBJ2-7
TGTGCCAGCAGCGAGACTAGCGGGAGGACCTACGAGCAGTACTTC
CASSETSGRTYEQYF
>.|.|TRBV27|TRBJ2-7
TGTGCCAGCAGTTTAATGGCAGCCTCCTACGAGCAGTACTTC
CASSLMAASYEQYF
>.|TRBD2|TRBV9|TRBJ2-1
TGTGCCAGCAGCGTCGGGACTAGTGGGGTAGTCGACAATGAGCAGTTCTTC
CASSVGTSGVVDNEQFF
>.|TRBD2|TRBV7-9|TRBJ2-5
TGTGCCAGCATCGACCTTGGACTAGCCGAGGAGACCCAGTACTTC
CASIDLGLAEETQYF
>many|.|TRBV7-6|TRBJ2-1
TGTGCCAGCAGCTTAGTAGGGCCGAGCAATGAGCAGTTCTTC
CASSLVGPSNEQFF
>.|.|TRBV12-5|TRBJ2-2
TGTGCTAGTGGTTCTGAGAACACCGGGGAGCTGTTTTTT
CASGSENTGELFF
>.|TRBD2|TRBV6-5|TRBJ2-1
TGTGCCAGCAGTTACGGCGGGGGCTCCTACAATGAGCAGTTCTTC
CASSYGGGSYNEQFF
>once|.|TRBV27|TRBJ2-7
TGTGCCAGCAATATCAATCACCTCGAGCAGTACTTC
CASNINHLEQYF
>.|TRBD2|TRBV19|TRBJ2-7
TGTGCCAGTAGTAGGGGGACTAGGACGAACGAGCAGTACTTC
CASSRGTRTNEQYF
>.|.|TRBV27|TRBJ2-7
TGTGCCAGCAGAGATATATACGAGCAGTACTTC
CASRDIYEQYF
>.|TRBD2|TRBV4-3|TRBJ2-1
TGCGCCAGCAGCCATGGCCCTCTCGGGACTAGCGTTTATGAGCAGTTCTTC
CASSHGPLGTSVYEQFF
>.|.|TRBV27|TRBJ1-1
TGTGCCAGCAGGGTAGAAAGGGGCGGCACTGAAGCTTTCTTT
CASRVERGGTEAFF
>few|TRBD2|TRBV9|TRBJ2-7
TGTGCCAGCAGCGGAAGGGTTACGGGGGGCTACGAGCAGTACTTC
CASSGRVTGGYEQYF
>.|.|TRBV9|TRBJ1-1
TGTGCCAGCAGCGTAGAAGGGTTGGGTACTGAAGCTTTCTTT
CASSVEGLGTEAFF